A selection of T cell receptor beta chains follows, all from one sample in a study of OX40 agonist ivuxolimab in advanced cancers. The data were produced by immunoSEQ multiplex PCR, yet TCRdb's version contains in-frame clones alone and is incomplete. The sample comprises 90,000 to 120,000 clones, 90% of which are singletons, and about 0.31% rests with the top ten. The specimen comprised CD4+ or CD8+ T cells sorted from blood, sampled in a trial of the OX40 agonist ivuxolimab. All receptors come from an adult with an advanced solid tumor such as melanoma, head and neck, liver or kidney cancer. Both conserved end residues are part of each CDR3. Fields, in order: CDR3 protein, CDR3 DNA, J gene, clone size, V gene, D gene. A D gene is named only where the DNA matches it firmly. Size values are once, few and many counts, or a class for expanded clones, and some rows have none.

CDR3aa: CASSLGAGTDTQYF
CDR3nt: TGTGCCAGCAGCTTAGGGGCGGGCACAGATACGCAGTATTTT
j_gene: TRBJ2-3
abundance: -
v_gene: TRBV7-2
d_gene: -

CDR3aa: CASSRSGLAGETQYF
CDR3nt: TGTGCCAGCAGCCGCTCGGGACTAGCGGGAGAGACCCAGTACTTC
j_gene: TRBJ2-5
abundance: -
v_gene: TRBV4-2
d_gene: TRBD2

CDR3aa: CASNTSGRRGEQFF
CDR3nt: TGTGCCAGCAATACTAGCGGGAGAAGGGGTGAGCAGTTCTTC
j_gene: TRBJ2-1
abundance: -
v_gene: TRBV28
d_gene: TRBD2

CDR3aa: CASSQEVGGHSPLHF
CDR3nt: TGCGCCAGCAGCCAAGAAGTAGGGGGCCATTCACCCCTCCACTTT
j_gene: TRBJ1-6
abundance: -
v_gene: TRBV4-3
d_gene: TRBD1

CDR3aa: CATSRGGGGTGVLNEQFF
CDR3nt: TGTGCCACCAGCAGAGGGGGTGGTGGGACAGGGGTTTTGAATGAGCAGTTCTTC
j_gene: TRBJ2-1
abundance: -
v_gene: TRBV15
d_gene: TRBD1

CDR3aa: CASRGSETTKGPQHF
CDR3nt: TGTGCCAGCAGGGGGTCGGAGACCACCAAGGGGCCCCAGCATTTT
j_gene: TRBJ1-5
abundance: -
v_gene: TRBV6-1
d_gene: -

CDR3aa: CASSYAGGAGELFF
CDR3nt: TGCGCCAGCAGCTACGCCGGGGGGGCCGGGGAGCTGTTTTTT
j_gene: TRBJ2-2
abundance: -
v_gene: TRBV5-1
d_gene: TRBD2

CDR3aa: CASGNNSGEVDEKLFF
CDR3nt: TGTGCTAGTGGTAACAATTCCGGGGAGGTCGATGAAAAACTGTTTTTT
j_gene: TRBJ1-4
abundance: -
v_gene: TRBV12-5
d_gene: -

CDR3aa: CASHDFTSGRHEQFF
CDR3nt: TGTGCCAGCCATGACTTCACTAGCGGGAGGCATGAGCAGTTCTTC
j_gene: TRBJ2-1
abundance: -
v_gene: TRBV28
d_gene: TRBD2

CDR3aa: CASTHAGTTGHEQFF
CDR3nt: TGTGCCAGCACCCACGCCGGGACTACGGGCCATGAGCAGTTCTTC
j_gene: TRBJ2-1
abundance: -
v_gene: TRBV6-5
d_gene: TRBD2

CDR3aa: CASSIVPGTGPHEQYF
CDR3nt: TGTGCCAGTAGTATTGTACCCGGGACAGGGCCCCACGAGCAGTACTTC
j_gene: TRBJ2-7
abundance: -
v_gene: TRBV19
d_gene: TRBD1

CDR3aa: CASSDKGGTDPTDTQYF
CDR3nt: TGCGCCAGCAGTGACAAGGGTGGGACAGATCCGACAGATACGCAGTATTTT
j_gene: TRBJ2-3
abundance: -
v_gene: TRBV10-1
d_gene: TRBD1

CDR3aa: CASSLDPYEQYF
CDR3nt: TGTGCCAGCAGCTTAGATCCCTACGAGCAGTACTTC
j_gene: TRBJ2-7
abundance: -
v_gene: TRBV11-2
d_gene: -

CDR3aa: CASSAGLAGGIGEQFF
CDR3nt: TGTGCCAGCAGCGCCGGACTAGCGGGAGGAATAGGGGAGCAGTTCTTC
j_gene: TRBJ2-1
abundance: -
v_gene: TRBV9
d_gene: TRBD2

CDR3aa: CASNPHRAGTGANVLTF
CDR3nt: TGTGCCAGTAACCCTCACAGGGCCGGTACTGGGGCCAACGTCCTGACTTTC
j_gene: TRBJ2-6
abundance: few
v_gene: TRBV19
d_gene: -

CDR3aa: CASSPDRAYGYTF
CDR3nt: TGCGCCAGCAGTCCCGACAGGGCCTATGGCTACACCTTC
j_gene: TRBJ1-2
abundance: -
v_gene: TRBV4-1
d_gene: TRBD1

CDR3aa: CASSLALFDEQFF
CDR3nt: TGTGCCAGCAGCTTGGCTCTATTCGATGAGCAGTTCTTC
j_gene: TRBJ2-1
abundance: -
v_gene: TRBV5-5
d_gene: -

CDR3aa: CASSLDSRQAFF
CDR3nt: TGTGCCAGCAGCTTGGACTCCCGTCAAGCTTTCTTT
j_gene: TRBJ1-1
abundance: -
v_gene: TRBV5-8
d_gene: -

CDR3aa: CAISESGGNYGYTF
CDR3nt: TGTGCCATCAGTGAGTCGGGCGGCAACTATGGCTACACCTTC
j_gene: TRBJ1-2
abundance: -
v_gene: TRBV10-3
d_gene: -

CDR3aa: CASNGLAGSTDTQYF
CDR3nt: TGTGCCAGCAACGGACTAGCGGGAAGCACAGATACGCAGTATTTT
j_gene: TRBJ2-3
abundance: -
v_gene: TRBV6-5
d_gene: TRBD2

CDR3aa: CAWRPLSGMTDTQYF
CDR3nt: TGTGCCTGGAGACCCCTTAGCGGGATGACAGATACGCAGTATTTT
j_gene: TRBJ2-3
abundance: -
v_gene: TRBV30
d_gene: TRBD2

CDR3aa: CASSTISQETQYF
CDR3nt: TGTGCCAGTAGTACTATATCACAAGAGACCCAGTACTTC
j_gene: TRBJ2-5
abundance: -
v_gene: TRBV19
d_gene: -

CDR3aa: CASSQTGRRLDTQYF
CDR3nt: TGTGCCAGCAGCCAAACAGGGAGGAGATTGGATACGCAGTATTTT
j_gene: TRBJ2-3
abundance: -
v_gene: TRBV4-2
d_gene: -

CDR3aa: CASSFIGQGSYEQYF
CDR3nt: TGTGCCAGCAGCTTCATCGGGCAGGGCTCCTACGAGCAGTACTTC
j_gene: TRBJ2-7
abundance: -
v_gene: TRBV13
d_gene: -

CDR3aa: CASSFVTGGTQYF
CDR3nt: TGTGCCAGCAGCTTTGTAACAGGCGGGACCCAGTACTTC
j_gene: TRBJ2-5
abundance: once
v_gene: TRBV5-8
d_gene: -

CDR3aa: CASSMGPGRGNIQYF
CDR3nt: TGTGCCAGTAGTATGGGTCCCGGGAGGGGAAACATTCAGTACTTC
j_gene: TRBJ2-4
abundance: -
v_gene: TRBV19
d_gene: TRBD2

CDR3aa: CASSIDPPRGTGRGETQYF
CDR3nt: TGTGCCAGTAGTATAGATCCTCCGAGGGGGACAGGTCGAGGGGAGACCCAGTACTTC
j_gene: TRBJ2-5
abundance: -
v_gene: TRBV19
d_gene: TRBD1

CDR3aa: CASKIGVQETQYF
CDR3nt: TGTGCCAGCAAGATAGGGGTCCAAGAGACCCAGTACTTC
j_gene: TRBJ2-5
abundance: -
v_gene: TRBV2
d_gene: -

CDR3aa: CASSPPLAQSYEQYF
CDR3nt: TGTGCCAGCTCACCACCACTCGCTCAGTCCTACGAGCAGTACTTC
j_gene: TRBJ2-7
abundance: once
v_gene: TRBV18
d_gene: -

CDR3aa: CASSPGLASYEQYF
CDR3nt: TGTGCCAGCAGCCCGGGACTAGCCTCCTACGAGCAGTACTTC
j_gene: TRBJ2-7
abundance: once
v_gene: TRBV6-5
d_gene: TRBD2

CDR3aa: CASSPRGRAGELFF
CDR3nt: TGTGCCAGCAGCCCGCGGGGGCGGGCCGGGGAGCTGTTTTTT
j_gene: TRBJ2-2
abundance: -
v_gene: TRBV7-2
d_gene: -

CDR3aa: CSVARTGAFYEQYF
CDR3nt: TGCAGCGTCGCCCGGACAGGGGCTTTCTACGAGCAGTACTTC
j_gene: TRBJ2-7
abundance: -
v_gene: TRBV29-1
d_gene: TRBD1

CDR3aa: CASRRVTGADEQYF
CDR3nt: TGTGCCAGCAGGAGGGTGACAGGGGCGGACGAGCAGTACTTC
j_gene: TRBJ2-7
abundance: -
v_gene: TRBV27
d_gene: TRBD1

CDR3aa: CASSSTGTDVTFYGYTF
CDR3nt: TGTGCCAGCAGTTCCACCGGGACAGACGTAACTTTCTATGGCTACACCTTC
j_gene: TRBJ1-2
abundance: once
v_gene: TRBV27
d_gene: TRBD1

CDR3aa: CASSLVQGNQPQHF
CDR3nt: TGTGCCAGCAGTTTAGTCCAGGGGAATCAGCCCCAGCATTTT
j_gene: TRBJ1-5
abundance: -
v_gene: TRBV28
d_gene: -

CDR3aa: CASSKGNEVSGNTIYF
CDR3nt: TGTGCCAGCAGCAAAGGAAACGAGGTCTCTGGAAACACCATATATTTT
j_gene: TRBJ1-3
abundance: -
v_gene: TRBV21-1
d_gene: -